Included here is one T cell receptor (beta chain) sequence, with context. Its target is not known. The data are from a study of T cell repertoires in cytomegalovirus infection. The overall study: Public TCR beta signature analysis indicated the presence of both CMV infection and matching HLA type.

TCRdb itself ran the reads through MiXCR, one entry per CDR3 protein. The sample contains around 770,000 distinct CDR3 sequences, 25% to 30% of which appear only once. J was trimmed by 1 base and V by 4 bases; bases with no gene match: 8. The CDR3 totals 17 residues. The germline gives CDR1 MNHEY, CDR2 SVGAGI. General observations from the study: It was HLA-C-restricted CMV-specific TCR beta clonotypes that dominated the response ex vivo. Pooled public TCR beta family frequency picked out CMV carriers with the relevant HLA.

J is TRBJ1-1 and V is TRBV6-5; TRBD1 agrees at 11 bases. The clonotype comes from a human donor in good health (CMV status not recorded). Some clones in this sample may be carry-over from other donors' samples. This specimen was cultured CD8+ T cells from PBMCs, taken from culture after CMV antigen stimulation. CDR3 protein: CASSSPGTGGANTEAFF. DNA for the CDR3: TGTGCCAGCAGTTCCCCCGGGACAGGGGGTGCGAACACTGAAGCTTTCTTT.